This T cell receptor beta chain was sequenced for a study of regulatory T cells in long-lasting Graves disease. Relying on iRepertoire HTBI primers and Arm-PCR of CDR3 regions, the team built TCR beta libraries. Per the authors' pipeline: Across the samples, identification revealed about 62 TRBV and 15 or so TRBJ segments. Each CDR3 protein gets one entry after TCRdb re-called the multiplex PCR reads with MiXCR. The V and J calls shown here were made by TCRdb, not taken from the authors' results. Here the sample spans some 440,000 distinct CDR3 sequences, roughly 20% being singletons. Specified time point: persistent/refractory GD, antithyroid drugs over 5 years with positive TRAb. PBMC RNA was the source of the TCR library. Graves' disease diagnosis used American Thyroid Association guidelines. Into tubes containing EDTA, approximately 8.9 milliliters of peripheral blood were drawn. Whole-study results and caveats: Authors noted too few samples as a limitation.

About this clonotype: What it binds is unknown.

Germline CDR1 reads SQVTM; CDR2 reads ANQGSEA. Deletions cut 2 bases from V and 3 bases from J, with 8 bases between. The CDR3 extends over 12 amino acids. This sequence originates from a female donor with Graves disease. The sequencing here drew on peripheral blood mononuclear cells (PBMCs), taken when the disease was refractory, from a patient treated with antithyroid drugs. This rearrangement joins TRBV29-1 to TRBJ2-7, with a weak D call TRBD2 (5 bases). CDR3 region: CSVEMGDYEQYF. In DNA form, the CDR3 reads TGCAGCGTTGAAATGGGAGACTACGAGCAGTACTTC.